The 27 T cell receptor beta chains below come from one sample, sequenced in a study of T cells in Graves' hyperthyroidism and ophthalmopathy. RNA transcripts served as the template for amplifying TCR beta CDR3 regions. TCR CDR3 underwent first-round RT-PCR with the HTBI primer set. TCRdb re-analysed the multiplex PCR reads in MiXCR, keeping a single row per CDR3 protein. The sample records 300,000 to 400,000 distinct CDR3 sequences, about 21% being singletons. The sample consisted of blood. The receptors come from a woman aged 45-60 years with Graves' hyperthyroidism.

The sample holds a few counts of this clonotype. The conserved final phenylalanine or tryptophan is absent from the CDR3, which likely points to a read error. The V call is TRBV19, the J call TRBJ1-1; D is undetermined. The germline V gene has CDR1 LNHDA and CDR2 SQIVND (reference sequence). Trimming removed 5 bases at V and 0 bases at J, with 7 bases between. The CDR3 consists of 13 residues. In DNA form, the CDR3 reads TGTGCCAGTAGTGTCCAGATGAACACTGAAGCTTTCCTT. Its protein product is CASSVQMNTEAFL.

Concerning this clonotype: This may arise from a read error, as a much more abundant clone is one base away. The chain uses TRBV20-1 and TRBJ1-2, with D tentatively TRBD1 (6 bases). Germline CDR1 reads DFQATT; CDR2 reads SNEGSKA (reference sequence). The CDR3 contains 13 residues. Trimming took off 6 bases at V and 5 bases at J, with 16 bases between the two ends. In DNA form, the CDR3 reads TGCAGTGCAATTACAGGGAGCGCATATGGCTACACCTTC. Translation: CSAITGSAYGYTF.

This clonotype appeared a few times. This chain joins TRBV14 and TRBJ2-7; weak D call: TRBD2 (5 bases). V was pared by 4 bases and J by 2 bases, with 12 bases between. This CDR3 contains 14 residues. The germline CDR1 and CDR2 sequences are SGHDN and FVKESK. The CDR3 loop is CASSPTQEAYEQYF. CDR3 sequence (DNA): TGTGCCAGCAGCCCAACTCAGGAGGCCTACGAGCAGTACTTC.

The rearrangement uses TRBV7-2 and TRBJ1-5, with D uncertain. The CDR3 loop spans 12 amino acids. Trimming cost V 4 bases and J 9 bases, with 10 bases left between them. The germline V gene encodes CDR1 SGHTA and CDR2 FQGNSA. CDR3 bases: TGTGCCAGCAGCTCAAGACCGGGGCCCCAGCATTTT. Amino acid sequence: CASSSRPGPQHF.

This clonotype appeared many times. This chain uses TRBV20-1 with TRBJ1-6; 9 bases map to TRBD1. Trimming cost V 6 bases and J 8 bases; bases outside gene matches: 5. The CDR3 contains 13 residues. CDR1 is DFQATT, CDR2 SNEGSKA, per germline (reference sequence). The CDR3 reads CSASRTGDSPLHF. For the CDR3, the DNA is TGCAGTGCGTCTAGGACAGGGGATTCACCCCTCCACTTT.

This rearrangement joins TRBV24-1 to TRBJ2-3, with D perhaps TRBD1 (7 bases). The CDR3 has 16 amino acids. Trimming removed 4 bases at V and 5 bases at J, with 18 bases between. Germline lookup yields CDR1 KGHDR and CDR2 SFDVKD. The DNA of the CDR3 is TGTGCCACCAGTGACCTGCGGGACAGCGCGGTAGATACGCAGTATTTT. Its protein is CATSDLRDSAVDTQYF.

This clonotype appeared a few times. The V and J genes are TRBV12-3 or TRBV12-4 and TRBJ2-3, with D unclear. V dropped 5 bases and J dropped 4 bases, with 13 bases sitting between them. This CDR3 is 14 amino acids long. CDR3 in DNA: TGTGCCAGCAGTAAGGACGCAGTTCCAGATACGCAGTATTTT. Translated: CASSKDAVPDTQYF.

The J gene is TRBJ1-4, the V gene TRBV7-9; D is ambiguous. Trimming took off 2 bases at V and 5 bases at J, with 15 bases between the two ends. This CDR3 has 16 residues. Germline-derived CDR1 and CDR2 are SEHNR and FQNEAQ (reference sequence). CDR3 DNA sequence: TGTGCCAGCAGCTTAATAGTCGGACGAGGAAATGAAAAACTGTTTTTT. It yields the protein CASSLIVGRGNEKLFF.

This clonotype appeared a few times. This chain uses TRBV28 with TRBJ2-3; TRBD2 is a possible D gene (5 bases). The germline V gene has CDR1 MDHEN and CDR2 SYDVKM. The CDR3 runs to 11 residues. V lost 6 bases and J 9 bases, leaving 10 bases between the germline ends. The DNA for the CDR3 is TGTGCCAGCAGAACTAGTGTCACGCAGTATTTT. Its translation is CASRTSVTQYF.

The CDR3 DNA is TGCGCCAGCAGCCAAGAAAGGGGGAGGGATGGCTACACCTTC. Protein sequence: CASSQERGRDGYTF. The rearrangement links TRBV4-1 to TRBJ1-2; TRBD1 is a possible D gene (6 bases). Germline V gives CDR1 MGHRA, CDR2 YSYEKL. V shed 0 bases and J shed 6 bases, with 11 bases lying between them. The CDR3 has 14 residues.

The V call is TRBV12-3 or TRBV12-4, the J call TRBJ1-1, with D possibly TRBD1 on 5 matching bases. The germline V and J ends were trimmed by 8 bases and 4 bases, with 14 bases remaining between them. The CDR3 extends over 13 amino acids. The CDR3: CASSKGSGTEAFF. The DNA for the CDR3 is TGTGCCAGCTCGAAGGGGTCGGGCACTGAAGCTTTCTTT.

This clonotype was counted many times. The chain couples TRBV7-8 to TRBJ1-2, with D unresolved. V was pared by 5 bases and J by 3 bases, with 13 bases between. The CDR3 has 14 amino acids. CDR1 and CDR2 from the germline V gene are SGHVS and FQNEAQ. CDR3 region: CASSPREDDYGYTF. As DNA, the CDR3 is TGTGCCAGCAGCCCGAGGGAGGACGACTATGGCTACACCTTC.

The rearrangement links TRBV5-6 to TRBJ1-2; D possibly corresponds to TRBD1 (5 bases). CDR1 and CDR2 from the germline V gene are SGHDT and YYEEEE. This CDR3 comprises 15 residues. V lost 0 bases, J lost 4 bases, and 13 bases lay in between. CDR3 in amino acids: CASSLGSGTPYGYTF. CDR3 DNA sequence: TGTGCCAGCAGCTTGGGTTCAGGGACCCCCTATGGCTACACCTTC.

This clonotype came up many times. This rearrangement joins TRBV9 to TRBJ2-7; D possibly corresponds to TRBD1 (6 bases). CDR3 size: 13 residues. Trimming removed 2 bases from V and 6 bases from J, with 12 bases in between. In germline, CDR1 is SGDLS, CDR2 YYNGEE. The CDR3 reads CASSVGTQGEQYF. The CDR3 DNA follows: TGTGCCAGCAGCGTCGGGACACAAGGCGAGCAGTACTTC. The full variable domain, its missing parts supplied by reference TRBV9 and TRBJ2-7, is DSGVTQTPKHLITATGQRVTLRCSPRSGDLSVYWYQQSLDQGLQFLIQYYNGEERAKGNILERFSAQQFPDLHSELNLSSLELGDSALYFCASSVGTQGEQYFGPGTRLTVT.

Points on this clonotype: A much larger clone lies one base from this, so it may be a read error. The chain is built from TRBV3-1 and TRBJ2-7; D is uncertain. The CDR3 runs to 15 residues. The V end was cut by 1 base, the J end by 3 bases, with 13 bases between. CDR1 and CDR2 from the germline V gene are LGHDT and YNNKEL (reference sequence). Here the CDR3 DNA reads TGTGCCAGCAGCCAAGTTGGGTGGCCTGACTACGAGCAGTACTTC. Its translation: CASSQVGWPDYEQYF.

Many counts were recorded for this clonotype. The chain links TRBV28 to TRBJ1-2; the match to TRBD1 covers 7 bases. The V and J ends lost 5 bases and 2 bases, in that order; junction bases with no gene match: 2. Per germline, CDR1 MDHEN and CDR2 SYDVKM. The CDR3 covers 13 residues. The CDR3 loop is CASSLTGNYGYTF. The CDR3 DNA reads as TGTGCCAGCAGTCTGACAGGGAACTATGGCTACACCTTC.

The sample holds many counts of this clonotype. CDR3 DNA sequence: TGTGCCAGCAGTGATGGGCCGTTTCCTACCAATGAGCAGTTCTTC. It specifies CASSDGPFPTNEQFF. The chain joins TRBV2 to TRBJ2-1; D gene ambiguous. The CDR3 totals 15 residues. Trimming shortened V by 3 bases and J by 6 bases, and 15 bases separated the two germline ends. Per germline, CDR1 SNHLY and CDR2 FYNNEI.

This clonotype came up many times. This chain links TRBV11-2 with TRBJ2-5, with D possibly TRBD1 on 5 matching bases. This CDR3 comprises 13 residues. CDR1 and CDR2 (germline): SGHAT, FQNNGV. Trimming cost V 4 bases and J 5 bases, with 11 bases left between them. CDR3 amino acids: CASSSGHRETQYF. CDR3 coding DNA: TGTGCCAGCAGCTCCGGACACAGGGAGACCCAGTACTTC. The complete variable domain, with remaining parts taken from reference TRBV11-2 and TRBJ2-5, reads EAGVAQSPRYKIIEKRQSVAFWCNPISGHATLYWYQQILGQGPKLLIQFQNNGVVDDSQLPKDRFSAERLKGVDSTLKIQPAKLEDSAVYLCASSSGHRETQYFGPGTRLLVL.

This clonotype was seen repeatedly, ten times or more. V and J are TRBV18 and TRBJ1-2, with D maybe TRBD1 (5 bases). Trimming stripped 4 bases from V and 8 bases from J, with 20 bases between. The CDR3 covers 15 residues. The germline gives CDR1 KGHSH, CDR2 LQKENI. The CDR3, as DNA: TGTGCCAGCTCACTGGGATTCACCGCCTGGGGCGGCTACACCTTC. It specifies CASSLGFTAWGGYTF.

In its sample, this clonotype was seen many times. V and J are TRBV3-1 and TRBJ1-1, with D unresolved. V shed 1 base and J shed 5 bases, with 11 bases lying between them. CDR1 and CDR2 from the germline V gene are LGHDT and YNNKEL (reference sequence). CDR3 length: 14 amino acids. The chain's CDR3 is CASSQGARLTEAFF. CDR3 DNA: TGTGCCAGCAGCCAAGGCGCCAGGCTTACTGAAGCTTTCTTT.

The table lists this clonotype with many counts. The CDR3 region is CATTQRALLGDSPLHF. As DNA, the CDR3 is TGTGCCACAACACAAAGGGCGCTACTTGGGGATTCACCCCTCCACTTT. This chain connects TRBV2 to TRBJ1-6; D is ambiguous. Germline V gene lookup returns CDR1 SNHLY and CDR2 FYNNEI. The V end was cut by 10 bases, the J end by 8 bases, with 24 bases between. The CDR3 has 16 residues.

This clonotype was recorded many times. The chain employs TRBV3-1 and TRBJ2-7, with 10 bases identical to TRBD1. Germline V gene data show CDR1 as LGHDT and CDR2 as YNNKEL (reference sequence). Unmatched junction bases numbered 9, after V lost 3 bases and J lost 7 bases. CDR3 length: 15 amino acids. The CDR3 region has the DNA TGTGCCAGCAGCCATACCGGGACAGGGGATGAAGAGCAGTACTTC. Amino acids: CASSHTGTGDEEQYF.

In the case of this clonotype: A junction boundary mismatches the germline segment, possibly from a read error. The DNA of the CDR3 is TGTGCCAACAGTCACTCCCGACTAGCGGGAGGCTACGAGCAGTACTTC. It specifies CANSHSRLAGGYEQYF. J is TRBJ2-7 and V is TRBV28; TRBD2 matches 13 bases. Per germline, CDR1 MDHEN and CDR2 SYDVKM. The CDR3 has 16 amino acids.

This clonotype was seen many times. V and J are TRBV7-2 and TRBJ1-6, with D unresolved. Between the trimmed V and J ends, which lost 3 bases and 6 bases, there was a span of 6 bases. This CDR3 comprises 13 residues. Germline assignment: CDR1 SGHTA and CDR2 FQGNSA. The CDR3 DNA is TGTGCCAGCAGCTTTGGTTCTAATTCACCCCTCCACTTT. Amino acid sequence: CASSFGSNSPLHF.

This clonotype was detected many times. This chain uses TRBV9 with TRBJ1-5; D ambiguous. Trimming stripped 3 bases from V and 0 bases from J, with 7 bases between. The CDR3 sequence is 14 residues long. CDR1 SGDLS and CDR2 YYNGEE come from the germline V gene. In nucleotides, the CDR3 is TGTGCCAGCAGCGACAGAAATAGCAATCAGCCCCAGCATTTT. It encodes CASSDRNSNQPQHF. Based on the CDR3 plus reference TRBV9 and TRBJ1-5, the full variable domain is DSGVTQTPKHLITATGQRVTLRCSPRSGDLSVYWYQQSLDQGLQFLIQYYNGEERAKGNILERFSAQQFPDLHSELNLSSLELGDSALYFCASSDRNSNQPQHFGDGTRLSIL.

This clonotype has at least ten counts. The V call is TRBV20-1, the J call TRBJ2-7; tentative D call: TRBD2 (5 bases). With 5 bases removed from V and 3 bases from J, the gap between germline ends came to 14 bases. The CDR3 spans 13 residues. The germline V gene has CDR1 DFQATT and CDR2 SNEGSKA (reference sequence). CDR3 protein: CSASSGSDYEQYF. For the CDR3, the DNA is TGCAGTGCTTCCTCGGGTAGCGACTACGAGCAGTACTTC.

This clonotype was counted many times. The CDR3 loop reads CASSEAGGNQPQHF. As DNA, the CDR3 is TGTGCCAGCAGTGAAGCTGGGGGCAATCAGCCCCAGCATTTT. The chain uses TRBV6-1 and TRBJ1-5; D remains unclear. Germline lookup yields CDR1 MNHNS and CDR2 SASEGT. The V end was cut by 0 bases, the J end by 2 bases, with 5 bases between. This CDR3 is built from 14 residues.